This is a list of T cell receptor beta chains from one sample in a study of follicular helper T cells after annual influenza vaccination. Generated by immunoSEQ multiplex PCR, the TCRdb table keeps only in-frame clones and is missing some. The table has 9,400 or so clones, about 82% seen once; the top ten hold more than 1.5%. Sequencing used CXCR5+ CD38- circulating T follicular helper cells from blood, obtained on the day of influenza vaccination. These receptor sequences come from an adult who received the influenza vaccine. CDR3s include the opening cysteine and the closing phenylalanine or tryptophan. D genes are given only for firm matches. Clone size is given for some rows only: seen once, a few or many times, or a class if the clone is expanded.

NA	TRBV7-2	TRBJ1-1	TRBD1	CASSLETGVAEAFF	TGTGCCAGCAGCTTAGAGACAGGGGTAGCTGAAGCTTTCTTT
NA	TRBV7-3	TRBJ2-2	TRBD2	CASSFTSGRAGELFF	TGTGCCAGCAGCTTTACTAGCGGGAGAGCTGGGGAGCTGTTTTTT
NA	TRBV7-8	TRBJ2-1	TRBD2	CASSPGLEQSNEQFF	TGTGCCAGCAGCCCCGGACTAGAACAGAGCAATGAGCAGTTCTTC
once	TRBV25-1	TRBJ2-7	NA	CASSESGRRGDYEQYF	TGTGCCAGCAGTGAGTCCGGGCGAAGGGGGGACTACGAGCAGTACTTC
NA	TRBV18	TRBJ1-4	NA	CASSLREGEKLFF	TGTGCCAGCTCACTCAGGGAGGGAGAAAAACTGTTTTTT
NA	TRBV30	TRBJ1-1	TRBD1	CAWSSPGTGLNTEAFF	TGTGCCTGGAGTAGTCCCGGGACAGGGCTGAACACTGAAGCTTTCTTT
NA	TRBV6-4	TRBJ2-1	TRBD1	CASSDSIGTVFGEQFF	TGTGCCAGCAGTGACTCTATAGGGACAGTCTTTGGTGAGCAGTTCTTC
NA	TRBV2	TRBJ2-1	NA	CASILRSVGLDEQFF	TGTGCCAGCATTCTTCGAAGCGTGGGTCTCGATGAGCAGTTCTTC
NA	TRBV10-3	TRBJ2-2	TRBD2	CAISESSGGADTGELFF	TGTGCCATCAGTGAGTCGAGCGGGGGCGCCGACACCGGGGAGCTGTTTTTT
few	TRBV28	TRBJ2-7	NA	CASSRPLGSEQYF	TGTGCCAGCAGCCGACCGCTGGGATCAGAGCAGTACTTC
once	TRBV5-1	TRBJ2-1	NA	CASTPGTVYNEQFF	TGCGCCAGCACCCCCGGGACTGTCTACAATGAGCAGTTCTTC
once	TRBV5-1	TRBJ2-3	NA	CASSVLGGADTQYF	TGCGCCAGCAGCGTACTAGGGGGAGCGGATACGCAGTATTTT
NA	TRBV27	TRBJ1-2	NA	CASSPGGYGYTF	TGTGCCAGCAGTCCCGGTGGGTATGGCTACACCTTC
NA	TRBV28	TRBJ1-2	TRBD1	CAGGYTGGAYGYTF	TGTGCCGGGGGCTACACAGGGGGCGCGTATGGCTACACCTTC
few	TRBV19	TRBJ1-1	TRBD1	CASRNRGLTEAFF	TGTGCCAGTAGAAACAGGGGGCTCACTGAAGCTTTCTTT
NA	TRBV5-1	TRBJ2-3	TRBD2	CASRPSGRDTDTQYF	TGCGCCAGCAGGCCTAGCGGGAGGGACACAGATACGCAGTATTTT
NA	TRBV11-2	TRBJ2-7	TRBD1	CASSLVGQGSYEQYF	TGTGCCAGCAGCTTAGTCGGACAGGGTTCTTACGAGCAGTACTTC
NA	TRBV11-2	TRBJ2-7	NA	CASSPRLRGTVRSYEQYF	TGTGCCAGCAGCCCCCGTCTCCGGGGGACGGTAAGGTCCTACGAGCAGTACTTC
NA	TRBV5-6	TRBJ2-3	TRBD1	CASSWGTETDTQYF	TGTGCCAGCAGCTGGGGGACAGAGACAGATACGCAGTATTTT
NA	TRBV28	TRBJ1-1	NA	CASIGYLNTEAFF	TGTGCCAGCATCGGCTACCTGAACACTGAAGCTTTCTTT
NA	TRBV5-6	TRBJ2-5	NA	CASSPRIQETQYF	TGTGCCAGCAGCCCCCGGATACAAGAGACCCAGTACTTC
few	TRBV30	TRBJ1-5	TRBD1	CAWSPIDREGQPQHF	TGTGCCTGGAGCCCAATCGACAGGGAGGGTCAGCCCCAGCATTTT
NA	TRBV18	TRBJ2-7	TRBD1	CASSQGAGLYYEQYF	TGTGCCAGCTCACAGGGGGCGGGCCTTTACTACGAGCAGTACTTC
NA	TRBV5-1	TRBJ2-3	NA	CASSFDRFTDTQYF	TGCGCCAGCAGCTTTGACAGATTCACAGATACGCAGTATTTT
NA	TRBV25-1	TRBJ1-2	NA	CASSPHGGGPNYGYTF	TGTGCCAGCAGTCCTCACGGGGGGGGGCCTAACTATGGCTACACCTTC
NA	TRBV25-1	TRBJ1-2	TRBD1	CASSGQGRGYTF	TGTGCCAGCAGTGGACAGGGCCGAGGCTACACCTTC
NA	TRBV6-1	TRBJ1-4	NA	CASTFGFTNEKLFF	TGTGCCAGCACGTTCGGATTCACTAATGAAAAACTGTTTTTT
NA	TRBV11-1	TRBJ2-2	NA	CASSPRGVAAGELFF	TGTGCCAGCAGCCCCCGCGGGGTAGCCGCCGGGGAGCTGTTTTTT
NA	TRBV23-1	TRBJ2-7	TRBD2	CASSQGLAGGEGRYPEQYF	TGCGCCAGCAGTCAGGGACTAGCGGGAGGTGAGGGTCGTTATCCCGAGCAGTACTTC
NA	TRBV20-1	TRBJ1-1	NA	CSARPGSQAFF	TGCAGTGCTAGACCCGGGTCCCAAGCTTTCTTT
once	TRBV28	TRBJ2-6	NA	CASSRGITAGANVLTF	TGTGCCAGCAGTCGGGGAATCACGGCTGGGGCCAACGTCCTGACTTTC